This record looks at one TCR beta chain sequence and its context. Its target is unknown. The ends were cut back, 3 bases at V and 7 bases at J, with 13 bases in the middle. Germline V gene data show CDR1 as LNHNV and CDR2 as YYDKDF (reference sequence). The CDR3 is 14 residues long. This sample was included in a study of TIL therapy for anti-PD-1-resistant metastatic lung cancer. As for the study in general: Half of patients were current or former smokers.

Time point: pre-treatment sample, taken before nivolumab and TIL therapy. This was the immunoSEQ v3 assay. Profiled with immunoSEQ multiplex PCR; TCRdb holds only in-frame clones, not every one. Among about 55,000 clones, approximately 75% were seen once, and the ten largest hold roughly 3%. Whole-study results and caveats: The baseline peripheral repertoire was partially replaced by infused TIL clonotypes that later decayed.

This TCR was sampled from a person aged 25-85 years with non-small cell lung cancer. This material consisted of blood, taken at baseline. The chain recombines TRBV15 with TRBJ2-1; D may be TRBD1 (5 bases). CDR3 region: CATSRSTGWNEQFF. The CDR3 bases are TGTGCCACCAGCAGGTCCACAGGTTGGAATGAGCAGTTCTTC.